The 10 T cell receptor beta chains below all came from one sample that was sequenced in a study of glioma-infiltrating T cells after dendritic cell vaccination. Sequencing used immunoSEQ multiplex PCR; TCRdb keeps in-frame clones, though not all of them. The table lists almost 65,000 clones, more than 75% of them singletons. The sequencing here drew on blood, taken before dendritic cell vaccination. Source of these receptors: a human donor with glioblastoma.

This clone has a single count. V is TRBV5-1 and J is TRBJ2-1; 9 bases are a match to TRBD2. The junction had 5 bases not matched to a gene; V was cut back by 4 bases and J by 0 bases. The CDR3 spans 16 residues. Germline CDR1 SGHRS, CDR2 YFSETQ. The CDR3 nucleotides are TGCGCCAGCAGCGCCAGCGGGGGGAACTCCTACAATGAGCAGTTCTTC. Protein product: CASSASGGNSYNEQFF.

The chain carries TRBV9 and TRBJ2-5, with D perhaps matching TRBD1 (5 bases). The V gene lost 4 bases and the J gene lost 1 base, with 11 bases spanning the gap. Per germline, CDR1 SGDLS and CDR2 YYNGEE. CDR3 length: 14 amino acids. CDR3 residues: CASSTEGAQETQYF. In nucleotides, the CDR3 is TGTGCCAGCAGCACAGAAGGGGCCCAAGAGACCCAGTACTTC.

The chain carries TRBV5-1 and TRBJ2-3, with TRBD2 matching 11 bases. Germline CDR1 reads SGHRS; CDR2 reads YFSETQ. The length of the CDR3 is 15 residues. V was clipped by 7 bases and J by 2 bases; unmatched bases: 6. In DNA form, the CDR3 reads TGCGCCAGCGGTTCACTAGCGGGGGCCACAGATACGCAGTATTTT. Its protein is CASGSLAGATDTQYF.

The CDR3 region is CASSEATDGTYEQYF. CDR3 nucleotides: TGTGCCAGCAGTGAAGCGACGGACGGGACCTACGAGCAGTACTTC. V usage is TRBV6-1 and J usage is TRBJ2-7, with D possibly TRBD2 on 5 matching bases. The CDR3 is 15 amino acids. Germline V gene data show CDR1 as MNHNS and CDR2 as SASEGT. V was shortened by 0 bases and J by 2 bases, with 11 bases between the two germline ends.

About this clone: A read error may account for a junction end that differs from germline. The V and J genes are TRBV6-1 and TRBJ2-7; the D gene is possibly TRBD2 (5 bases). Germline lookup yields CDR1 MNHNS and CDR2 SASEGT. This CDR3 has 13 residues. This chain's CDR3 is CASREGGKPEQYF. CDR3 nucleotides: TGTGCCAGCAGAGAAGGAGGCAAACCAGAGCAGTACTTC.

Only a few counts were recorded for this clone. The V call is TRBV14, the J call TRBJ1-1; D not resolved. The germline V and J ends were trimmed by 1 base and 4 bases, with 19 bases remaining between them. Looked up from germline, CDR1 is SGHDN and CDR2 is FVKESK. The CDR3 has 17 residues. This CDR3 reads CASSQGVRETILTEAFF. The CDR3 DNA sequence: TGTGCCAGCAGCCAAGGTGTGCGGGAAACAATCCTCACTGAAGCTTTCTTT.

This rearrangement joins TRBV2 to TRBJ1-1; the match to TRBD1 covers 7 bases. Losses at the gene ends were 3 bases for V and 1 base for J; bases not matched to a gene: 5. The CDR3 loop spans 15 amino acids. Germline CDR1 and CDR2: SNHLY and FYNNEI. DNA for the CDR3: TGTGCCAGCAGTGAGGGGGACAGTGGGAACACTGAAGCTTTCTTT. The encoded protein is CASSEGDSGNTEAFF. The whole variable domain, remainder taken from reference TRBV2 and TRBJ1-1, is EPEVTQTPSHQVTQMGQEVILRCVPISNHLYFYWYRQILGQKVEFLVSFYNNEISEKSEIFDDQFSVERPDGSNFTLKIRSTKLEDSAMYFCASSEGDSGNTEAFFGQGTRLTVV.

The chain links TRBV10-2 to TRBJ2-1, with TRBD1 matching 11 bases. V was pared by 4 bases and J by 2 bases, with 1 base of the junction left unmatched. The CDR3 is made up of 15 amino acids. CDR1 is WSHSY, CDR2 SAAADI, per germline. This CDR3 reads CASSGTGGTYNEQFF. CDR3 nucleotide sequence: TGCGCCAGCAGTGGGACAGGGGGCACCTACAATGAGCAGTTCTTC.

As DNA, the CDR3 is TGTGCCAGTAGTGGAGACAGCCTTAGGGAGACCCAGTACTTC. Its translation: CASSGDSLRETQYF. The chain employs TRBV19 and TRBJ2-5; D might be TRBD1 (5 bases). CDR1 is LNHDA and CDR2 is SQIVND in the germline V gene (reference sequence). V was pared by 5 bases and J by 5 bases, with 15 bases between. This CDR3 is 14 amino acids long. The full variable domain, its missing parts supplied by reference TRBV19 and TRBJ2-5, is DGGITQSPKYLFRKEGQNVTLSCEQNLNHDAMYWYRQDPGQGLRLIYYSQIVNDFQKGDIAEGYSVSREKKESFPLTVTSAQKNPTAFYLCASSGDSLRETQYFGPGTRLLVL.

V is TRBV6-1 and J is TRBJ2-7, with TRBD1 matching over 7 bases. The V segment lost 10 bases and the J segment 0 bases; nucleotides outside the gene matches: 12. Germline lookup yields CDR1 MNHNS and CDR2 SASEGT. The CDR3 consists of 15 residues. CDR3 sequence reads: CATSVFRDSSYEQYF. CDR3 sequence (DNA): TGTGCCACCTCTGTTTTCCGGGACAGCTCCTACGAGCAGTACTTC.